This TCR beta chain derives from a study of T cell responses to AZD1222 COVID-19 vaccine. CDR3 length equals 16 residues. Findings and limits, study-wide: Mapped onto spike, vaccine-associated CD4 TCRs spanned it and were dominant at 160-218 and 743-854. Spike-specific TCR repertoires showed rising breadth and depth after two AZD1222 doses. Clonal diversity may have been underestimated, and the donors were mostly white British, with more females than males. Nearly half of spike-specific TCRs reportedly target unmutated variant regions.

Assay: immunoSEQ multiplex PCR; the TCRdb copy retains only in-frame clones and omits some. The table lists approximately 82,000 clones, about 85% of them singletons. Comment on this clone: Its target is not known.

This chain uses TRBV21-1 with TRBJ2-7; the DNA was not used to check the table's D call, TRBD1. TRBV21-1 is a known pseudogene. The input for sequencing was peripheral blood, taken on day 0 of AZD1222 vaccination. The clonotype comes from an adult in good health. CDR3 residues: CASSKSRQGPAYEQYF. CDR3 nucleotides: TGTGCCAGCAGCAAATCACGCCAGGGTCCTGCCTACGAGCAGTACTTC.